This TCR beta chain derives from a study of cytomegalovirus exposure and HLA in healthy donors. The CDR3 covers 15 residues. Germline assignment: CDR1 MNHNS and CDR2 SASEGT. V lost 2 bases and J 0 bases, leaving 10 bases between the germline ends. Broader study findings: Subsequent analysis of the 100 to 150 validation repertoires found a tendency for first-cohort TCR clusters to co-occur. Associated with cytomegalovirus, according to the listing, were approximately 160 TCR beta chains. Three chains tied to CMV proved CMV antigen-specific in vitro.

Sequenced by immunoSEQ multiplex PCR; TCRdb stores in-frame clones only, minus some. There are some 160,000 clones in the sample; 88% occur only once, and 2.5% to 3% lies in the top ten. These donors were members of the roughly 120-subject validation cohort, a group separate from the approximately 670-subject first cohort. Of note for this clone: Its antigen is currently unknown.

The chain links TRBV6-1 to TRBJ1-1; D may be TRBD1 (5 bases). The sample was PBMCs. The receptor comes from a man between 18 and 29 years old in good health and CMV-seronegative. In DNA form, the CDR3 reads TGTGCCAGCAGTGAAATTACGACAGTGAACACTGAAGCTTTCTTT. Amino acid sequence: CASSEITTVNTEAFF.